This T cell receptor (beta chain) is from a study of low-dose radiotherapy and immunotherapy resistance in tumors. Study-wide background: Over 26 weeks, cohort 2 got 1 Gy every two weeks, reaching 13 Gy.

This CDR3 comprises 14 residues. The germline V and J ends were trimmed by 6 bases and 2 bases, with 13 bases remaining between them. Germline V CDR1 and CDR2: MNHNY, SVGAGI (reference sequence). By share of the sample, this clonotype is medium-sized. Documented time point: after trial treatment. Sample treatment: LDRT plus nivolumab, ipilimumab, low-dose cyclophosphamide and aspirin (RACIN trial). Alpha- and beta-chain coverage of first-strand cDNA came from TRAV- and TRBV-specific primers. Amplification of TCRs used a constant-region primer and V-primer adapter for around 19 PCR cycles. TCRdb called the reads again in MiXCR, with one record for every CDR3 protein. This sample has under 35,000 distinct CDR3 sequences; under 55% occur once, and the top ten carry roughly 5.7%.

The sample was PBMCs, taken after low-dose radiotherapy plus immunotherapy. V and J are TRBV6-6 and TRBJ1-1; D perhaps matches TRBD1 (5 bases). This clonotype originated in a male donor with gallbladder cancer. CDR3 DNA sequence: TGTGCCAGCAGCCCTCCAGGGTTAAACACTGAAGCTTTCTTT. Translated, it gives CASSPPGLNTEAFF.